Following are 6 T cell receptor beta chains from one sample sequenced in a study of Ad26.COV2.S vaccination and SARS-CoV-2 variants. The method was immunoSEQ multiplex PCR; TCRdb's version includes in-frame clones alone and lacks a portion of them. Altogether roughly 500,000 clones are present, approximately 89% being singletons, with the ten largest covering 2.5%. Noted treatment: about 20 received Ad26.COV2.S at low or high dose, single or two shots; about five received placebo; per-sample allocation not given. The study sampled participants on day 63 after the first vaccine or placebo injection. This sample comprised peripheral blood, obtained in a trial of Ad26.COV2.S vaccine versus placebo. These TCRs come from a person aged 18-65 years who received the Ad26.COV2.S COVID-19 vaccine or a placebo.

This chain links TRBV6-5 with TRBJ1-2, with 7 nucleotides matching TRBD1. Trimming took 6 bases from V and 8 from J; bases not matched to a gene: 9. CDR3 length: 13 amino acids. Germline V gene data show CDR1 as MNHEY and CDR2 as SVGAGI. CDR3 DNA: TGTGCCAGCAGCCAGACAGGGATGCTCGGCTACACCTTC. Its translation is CASSQTGMLGYTF.

This clone was observed a single time. This chain joins TRBV21-1 and TRBJ2-3; the DNA was not used to check the table's D call, TRBD2. TRBV21-1 is shown as a pseudogene. CDR3 length: 18 amino acids. Here the CDR3 DNA reads TGTGCCAGCAGCAAAGCTGAGCGGCAGGATCTAACCGGAAATACGCAGTATTTT. Its protein product is CASSKAERQDLTGNTQYF.

This sequence joins TRBV6-2 or TRBV6-3 and TRBJ1-2, with unresolved D. V was pared by 2 bases and J by 2 bases, with 6 bases between. CDR1 is MNHEY and CDR2 is SVGEGT in the germline V gene. This CDR3 spans 13 amino acids. CDR3: CASSYPQNYGYTF. The CDR3 DNA is TGTGCCAGCAGTTACCCCCAAAACTATGGCTACACCTTC.

The genes are TRBV29-1 and TRBJ2-1; D is ambiguous. Deletions cut 7 bases from V and 7 bases from J, with 20 bases between. Germline CDR1 and CDR2: SQVTM and ANQGSEA. The CDR3 contains 14 residues. CDR3 in DNA: TGCAGCGCCGGCCCCAGACTTTCTACAAATGAGCAGTTCTTC. It yields the protein CSAGPRLSTNEQFF.

The rearrangement uses TRBV5-1 and TRBJ2-3, with D unclear. V lost 0 bases and J 1 base, leaving 15 bases between the germline ends. Per the germline V gene, CDR1 is SGHRS and CDR2 is YFSETQ. The CDR3 covers 17 residues. The CDR3 region has the DNA TGCGCCAGCAGCTTGGTCGTCGAAAGTGGGGGCACAGATACGCAGTATTTT. It translates to CASSLVVESGGTDTQYF.

The chain links TRBV5-1 to TRBJ1-1; D uncertain. The CDR3 has 14 residues. Germline V gene data show CDR1 as SGHRS and CDR2 as YFSETQ. The V end was cut by 7 bases, the J end by 3 bases, with 16 bases between. CDR3: CASASTNPDTEAFF. CDR3 in DNA: TGCGCCAGCGCCAGTACGAATCCTGACACTGAAGCTTTCTTT.